This TCR beta chain emerged from a study of OX40 agonist ivuxolimab in advanced cancers. Across the study: With a range of roughly 20 to 85, age averaged about 58 years, and approximately 83% were male. General study results and limits: More expanded clones were found, on average, in CD8+ than in CD4+ T cells.

Points on this clone: Its target is not known.

The assay was immunoSEQ multiplex PCR, and TCRdb's table has in-frame clones only and misses some. The table includes tens of thousands of clones, around 89% detected once. The germline gives CDR1 LGHNA, CDR2 YNFKEQ. V lost 0 bases to trimming and J lost 7 bases, with 13 bases between them. The length of the CDR3 is 15 residues. The receptor comes from an adult with an advanced solid tumor such as melanoma, head and neck, liver or kidney cancer. This sequence joins TRBV4-2 and TRBJ2-1; D not resolved. The material sequenced was CD4+ or CD8+ T cells sorted from blood, taken in a trial of the OX40 agonist ivuxolimab. The CDR3 loop is CASSQELAPRNEQFF. The CDR3 DNA is TGTGCCAGCAGCCAAGAGTTAGCTCCTAGGAATGAGCAGTTCTTC.